These 6 T cell receptor beta chains share one sample of origin, sequenced in a study of regulatory T cells in long-lasting Graves disease. Sequencing libraries for TCR beta were prepared with iRepertoire HTBI primers and Arm-PCR of CDR3 regions. TCRdb redid the calling of the multiplex PCR reads with MiXCR, one entry per CDR3 protein. The sample lists 400,000 to 500,000 distinct CDR3 sequences, about 15% occurring once. Time point described: newly diagnosed GD, antithyroid drugs for less than 3 months. Scientists built the TCR library using RNA that was extracted from PBMCs. These same data were also listed under a study on T cells in Graves' hyperthyroidism and ophthalmopathy.

Sequences were derived from peripheral blood mononuclear cells (PBMCs), sampled at new diagnosis, from a patient treated with antithyroid drugs. All receptors derive from a woman in her thirties with Graves disease.

Many counts were recorded for this clonotype. CDR3 residues: CASSYLAGELNTEAFF. The CDR3 DNA reads as TGTGCCAGCAGTTACTTGGCAGGCGAACTGAACACTGAAGCTTTCTTT. The J gene is TRBJ1-1, the V gene TRBV6-5, with D unresolved. The germline V and J ends were trimmed by 1 base and 0 bases, with 12 bases remaining between them. The CDR3 spans 16 residues. Germline V CDR1 and CDR2: MNHEY, SVGAGI.

This clonotype came up a few times. J is TRBJ2-3 and V is TRBV24-1, with TRBD2 matching 7 bases. The CDR3 is 13 amino acids. CDR1 is KGHDR and CDR2 is SFDVKD in the germline V gene. V was pared by 7 bases and J by 3 bases, with 3 bases of the junction left unmatched. DNA for the CDR3: TGTGCCACCAGCGTCGGGGGGACAGATACGCAGTATTTT. It translates to CATSVGGTDTQYF.

This clonotype was found many times. The chain employs TRBV5-1 and TRBJ1-2; the D gene is possibly TRBD1 (5 bases). The germline V and J ends were trimmed by 2 bases and 8 bases, with 13 bases remaining between them. The CDR3 consists of 13 residues. Germline loops: CDR1 SGHRS, CDR2 YFSETQ. The CDR3 is CASSLVGAEGYTF. As DNA, the CDR3 is TGCGCCAGCAGCTTAGTAGGGGCTGAAGGCTACACCTTC.

This clonotype was observed a few times. The gene calls are TRBV15 and TRBJ2-7; tentatively, D is TRBD2 (5 bases). Germline V CDR1 and CDR2: LNHNV, YYDKDF (reference sequence). V was clipped by 3 bases and J by 2 bases, with 17 bases between them. This CDR3 is built from 16 residues. CDR3 region: CATSRGEAEVPYEQYF. The CDR3 DNA sequence: TGTGCCACCAGCAGGGGCGAAGCGGAGGTCCCCTACGAGCAGTACTTC.

The sample holds many counts of this clonotype. The V gene is TRBV7-2, the J gene TRBJ2-1; D unclear. V was pared by 5 bases and J by 0 bases, with 14 bases between. Germline V lookup: CDR1 SGHTA, CDR2 FQGNSA. The CDR3 runs to 16 residues. DNA for the CDR3: TGTGCCAGCAGCCCGCCTCTAGAATCCTCCTACAATGAGCAGTTCTTC. Its protein is CASSPPLESSYNEQFF. The full variable domain, its missing parts supplied by reference TRBV7-2 and TRBJ2-1, is GAGVSQSPSNKVTEKGKDVELRCDPISGHTALYWYRQSLGQGLEFLIYFQGNSAPDKSGLPSDRFSAERTGGSVSTLTIQRTQQEDSAVYLCASSPPLESSYNEQFFGPGTRLTVL.

Worth noting for this clonotype: A single base separates this from a much larger clone, so it may be a read error. V is TRBV11-2 and J is TRBJ2-1; 11 nucleotides match TRBD2. This CDR3 contains 16 residues. Germline V gene lookup returns CDR1 SGHAT and CDR2 FQNNGV. CDR3 residues: CVSRPIAGGPGNEQFF. CDR3 in DNA: TGTGTCAGCAGACCCATAGCGGGAGGGCCCGGCAATGAGCAGTTCTTC.